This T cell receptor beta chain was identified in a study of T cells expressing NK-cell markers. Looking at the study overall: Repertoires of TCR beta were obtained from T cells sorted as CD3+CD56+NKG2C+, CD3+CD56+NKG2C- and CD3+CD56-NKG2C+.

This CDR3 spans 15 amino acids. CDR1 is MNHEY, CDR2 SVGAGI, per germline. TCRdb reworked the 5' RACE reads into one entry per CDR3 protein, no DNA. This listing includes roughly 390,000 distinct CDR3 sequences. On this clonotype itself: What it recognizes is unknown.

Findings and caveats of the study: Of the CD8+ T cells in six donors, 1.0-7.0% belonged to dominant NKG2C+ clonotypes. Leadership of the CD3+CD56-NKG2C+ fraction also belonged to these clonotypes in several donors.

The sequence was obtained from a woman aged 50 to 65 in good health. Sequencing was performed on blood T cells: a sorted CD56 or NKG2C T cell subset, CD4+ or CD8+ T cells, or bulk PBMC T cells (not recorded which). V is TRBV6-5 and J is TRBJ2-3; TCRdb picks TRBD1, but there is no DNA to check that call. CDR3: CASSYNREVTDTQYF.